These T cell receptor beta chains were read from a single sample in a study of blood T cell repertoires in COVID-19. Some clones are missing from TCRdb's copy, which holds only in-frame ones; the method was immunoSEQ multiplex PCR. In the table there are about 140,000 clones, 60% to 80% of which are singletons. Sequenced input: peripheral blood. The receptor set was obtained from a woman aged 45-65 years with active or convalescent COVID-19. CDR3s include the opening cysteine and the closing phenylalanine or tryptophan. D genes are given only for firm matches. Only some rows state a clone size, as once, few, many or a class for expanded clones.

j_call	clone_size	d_call	v_call	cdr3_nt	cdr3_aa
TRBJ1-2	once	-	TRBV28	TGTGCCAGCACTCCCACTTCGTTGAAGGGGCGCTACACCTTC	CASTPTSLKGRYTF
TRBJ1-6	-	-	TRBV4-1	TGCGCCAGCAGCCAAGACAGGTCCGATTCACCCCTCCACTTT	CASSQDRSDSPLHF
TRBJ2-1	-	TRBD2	TRBV7-9	TGTGCCAGCAGCTTAGCTGGGACTAGCGGGAGTCAGAGAAATGAGCAGTTCTTC	CASSLAGTSGSQRNEQFF
TRBJ1-1	-	-	TRBV6-2/TRBV6-3	TGTGCCAGCAGTACCGGACGGGGGGGCGATCGGACTGAAGCTTTCTTT	CASSTGRGGDRTEAFF
TRBJ2-7	few	TRBD1	TRBV5-6	TGTGCCAGCAGCCCCGGGACAGGGAGCAACGAGCAGTACTTC	CASSPGTGSNEQYF
TRBJ2-2	few	-	TRBV9	TGTGCCAGCAGCGTAACAAGCACCGGGGAGCTGTTTTTT	CASSVTSTGELFF
TRBJ1-5	-	-	TRBV24-1	TGTGCCACCCCTGCTGGGAGGCCAAATAGCAATCAGCCCCAGCATTTT	CATPAGRPNSNQPQHF
TRBJ1-5	-	-	TRBV10-3	TGTGCCATCGGGGACTTCGATCAGCCCCAGCATTTT	CAIGDFDQPQHF
TRBJ2-7	-	-	TRBV19	TGTGCCAGTAGTAGTTCCCGCGGGACCTACGAGCAGTACTTC	CASSSSRGTYEQYF
TRBJ1-1	-	TRBD1	TRBV27	TGTGCCAGCAGCCTAATATTCTTCAGGGGGCACACTGAAGCTTTCTTT	CASSLIFFRGHTEAFF
TRBJ1-2	few	TRBD1	TRBV7-9	TGTGCCAGCAGCTTAGCTGGACAGGCCCTCCATGGCTACACCTTC	CASSLAGQALHGYTF
TRBJ2-7	-	-	TRBV11-2	TGTGCCAGCAGCCCTCAGGGGCACTCCTACGAGCAGTACTTC	CASSPQGHSYEQYF
TRBJ2-3	-	TRBD2	TRBV30	TGTGCCTGGTCAGCGGGAGGCGGCACAGATACGCAGTATTTT	CAWSAGGGTDTQYF
TRBJ2-7	-	-	TRBV5-1	TGCGCCAGCAGCTTGGGACAGGCCCACCACGAGCAGTACTTC	CASSLGQAHHEQYF
TRBJ1-2	few	-	TRBV20-1	TGCAGTGCTAGTCAACCGATGCGGAGGGGCTACACCTTC	CSASQPMRRGYTF
TRBJ1-2	-	TRBD1	TRBV6-5	TGTGCCAGCAGTTCCACAGGGGGAGGGTATGGCTACACCTTC	CASSSTGGGYGYTF
TRBJ2-3	-	TRBD2	TRBV6-1	TGTGCCAGCAGTGAAAGGCTAGCGGGAGGGCAGGGAAGCACAGATACGCAGTATTTT	CASSERLAGGQGSTDTQYF
TRBJ1-2	-	TRBD1	TRBV7-9	TGTGCCAGCAGCCATTTGGGACAGGCCTATGGCTACACCTTC	CASSHLGQAYGYTF
TRBJ2-2	-	-	TRBV30	TGTGCCGCGCGGCGGGCCACCGGGGAGCTGTTTTTT	CAARRATGELFF
TRBJ2-7	-	-	TRBV19	TGTGCCAGTAGTAGGGACACTCCCTCCACCTACGAGCAGTACTTC	CASSRDTPSTYEQYF
TRBJ1-6	-	-	TRBV2	TGTGCCAGCAGTATCGAGAGCTCCTATAATTCACCCCTCCACTTT	CASSIESSYNSPLHF
TRBJ2-3	-	TRBD2	TRBV20-1	TGCAGTGCTAGTCCTAGCGGGTCAGATACGCAGTATTTT	CSASPSGSDTQYF
TRBJ2-7	-	TRBD1	TRBV14	TGTGCCAGCAGCCTTCAGACAGGGGGGAATATCGAGCAGTACTTC	CASSLQTGGNIEQYF
TRBJ1-4	once	TRBD1	TRBV6-5	TGTGCCAGCAGTTACGCGGGACAGTATAATGAAAAACTGTTTTTT	CASSYAGQYNEKLFF
TRBJ1-4	-	TRBD1	TRBV9	TGTGCCAGCAGCACTCGGACAGGGACGGATGAAAAACTGTTTTTT	CASSTRTGTDEKLFF
TRBJ1-2	-	TRBD1	TRBV6-2/TRBV6-3	TGTGCCAGCAGTGACAGGGGCAACTATGGCTACACCTTC	CASSDRGNYGYTF
TRBJ1-2	-	-	TRBV6-5	TGTGCCAGCAGTTATCCCGGACTTAATGGCTACACCTTC	CASSYPGLNGYTF
TRBJ1-1	-	-	TRBV6-2/TRBV6-3	TGTGCCAGCAGTTCGAACCCGGGACTGATAAAGAACACTGAAGCTTTCTTT	CASSSNPGLIKNTEAFF
TRBJ2-5	-	TRBD2	TRBV6-5	TGTGCCAGCAGAGGGGCTAGCGGGACCCAAGAGACCCAGTACTTC	CASRGASGTQETQYF
TRBJ1-2	-	-	TRBV6-2/TRBV6-3	TGTGCCAGCAGTTACGAGGGAAGAGGGGGCTACACCTTC	CASSYEGRGGYTF
TRBJ2-7	many	-	TRBV5-4	TGTGCCAGCAGCTTGGCGGCGGGTAACTACGAGCAGTACTTC	CASSLAAGNYEQYF
TRBJ1-3	-	TRBD1	TRBV28	TGTGCCAGCAGTCCACCGGGACAGGGCTACCTCTCTGGAAACACCATATATTTT	CASSPPGQGYLSGNTIYF
TRBJ2-3	few	TRBD2	TRBV28	TGTGCCAGCAGTTTACCAAGCGGGAGGGAGACAGATACGCAGTATTTT	CASSLPSGRETDTQYF
TRBJ2-2	-	-	TRBV11-3	TGTGCCAGCAGCTTTACAGGGTCCGGGGAGCTGTTTTTT	CASSFTGSGELFF
TRBJ1-1	-	TRBD1	TRBV19	TGTGCCAGTAGCAAGGACAGGGGAGACACTGAAGCTTTCTTT	CASSKDRGDTEAFF
TRBJ1-1	-	TRBD1	TRBV10-3	TGTGCCACGGGACAGGGGCCCGTCGAAGCTTTCTTT	CATGQGPVEAFF
TRBJ2-1	-	-	TRBV6-2/TRBV6-3	TGTGCCAGCAGTTACTCAGTCCTAGCGAACAATGAGCAGTTCTTC	CASSYSVLANNEQFF
TRBJ2-5	-	TRBD2	TRBV3-1/TRBV3-2	TGTGCCAGCAGCCTCCTAGCGGGGGAGAACCAAGAGACCCAGTACTTC	CASSLLAGENQETQYF
TRBJ1-2	-	TRBD1	TRBV3-1/TRBV3-2	TGTGCCAGCAGCCCAACGGACAGGGGGATTGGGTATGGCTACACCTTC	CASSPTDRGIGYGYTF
TRBJ2-3	-	-	TRBV19	TGTGCCAGTAGCCCCCGTGAGGCAGATACGCAGTATTTT	CASSPREADTQYF
TRBJ1-1	-	-	TRBV20-1	TGCAGTGCACAGCTGAACACTGAAGCTTTCTTT	CSAQLNTEAFF
TRBJ1-5	-	-	TRBV19	TGTGCCAGTAGCCTCGCGAGTAGCAATCAGCCCCAGCATTTT	CASSLASSNQPQHF